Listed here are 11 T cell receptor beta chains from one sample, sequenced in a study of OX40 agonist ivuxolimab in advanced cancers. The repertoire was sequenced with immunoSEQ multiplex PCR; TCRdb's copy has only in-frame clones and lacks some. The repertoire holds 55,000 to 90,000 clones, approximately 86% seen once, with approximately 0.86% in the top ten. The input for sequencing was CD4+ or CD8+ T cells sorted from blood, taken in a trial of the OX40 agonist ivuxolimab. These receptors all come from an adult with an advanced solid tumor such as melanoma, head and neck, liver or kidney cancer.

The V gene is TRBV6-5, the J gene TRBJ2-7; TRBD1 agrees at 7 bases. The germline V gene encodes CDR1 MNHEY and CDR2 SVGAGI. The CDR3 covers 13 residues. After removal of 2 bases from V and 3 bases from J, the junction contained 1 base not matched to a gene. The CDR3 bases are TGTGCCAGCAGTTACCGACAGGGCTACGAGCAGTACTTC. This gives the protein CASSYRQGYEQYF.

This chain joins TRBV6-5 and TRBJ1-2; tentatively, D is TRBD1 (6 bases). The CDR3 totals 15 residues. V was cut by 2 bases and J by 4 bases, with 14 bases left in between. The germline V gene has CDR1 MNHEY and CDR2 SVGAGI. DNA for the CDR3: TGTGCCAGCAGTTACAGCCAAGGGGGTGGCTATGGCTACACCTTC. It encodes CASSYSQGGGYGYTF.

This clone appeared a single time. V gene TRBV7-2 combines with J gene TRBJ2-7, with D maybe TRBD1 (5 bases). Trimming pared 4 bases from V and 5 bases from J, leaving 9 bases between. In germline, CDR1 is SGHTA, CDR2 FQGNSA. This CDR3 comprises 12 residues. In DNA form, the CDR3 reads TGTGCCAGCAGCTCCCCAGGGAACGAGCAGTACTTC. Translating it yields CASSSPGNEQYF.

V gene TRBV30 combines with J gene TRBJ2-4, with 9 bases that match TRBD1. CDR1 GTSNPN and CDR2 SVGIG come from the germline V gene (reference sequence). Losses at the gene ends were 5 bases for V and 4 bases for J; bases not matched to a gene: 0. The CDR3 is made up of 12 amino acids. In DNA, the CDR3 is TGTGCCTGGGGACAGGGGAAAAACATTCAGTACTTC. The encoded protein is CAWGQGKNIQYF. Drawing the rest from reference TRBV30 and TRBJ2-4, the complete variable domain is SQTIHQWPATLVQPVGSPLSLECTVEGTSNPNLYWYRQAAGRGLQLLFYSVGIGQISSEVPQNLSASRPQDRQFILSSKKLLLSDSGFYLCAWGQGKNIQYFGAGTRLSVL.

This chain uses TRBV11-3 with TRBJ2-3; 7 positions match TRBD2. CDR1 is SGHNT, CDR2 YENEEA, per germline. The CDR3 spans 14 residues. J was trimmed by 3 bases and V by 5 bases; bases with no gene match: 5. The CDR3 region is CASSLRGVTDTQYF. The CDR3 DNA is TGTGCCAGCAGCCTCCGGGGGGTGACAGATACGCAGTATTTT.

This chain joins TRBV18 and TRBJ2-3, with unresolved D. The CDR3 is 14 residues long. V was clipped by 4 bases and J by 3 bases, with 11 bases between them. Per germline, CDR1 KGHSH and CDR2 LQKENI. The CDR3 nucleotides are TGTGCCAGCTCACTTATCTCCGGGACAGATACGCAGTATTTT. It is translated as CASSLISGTDTQYF.

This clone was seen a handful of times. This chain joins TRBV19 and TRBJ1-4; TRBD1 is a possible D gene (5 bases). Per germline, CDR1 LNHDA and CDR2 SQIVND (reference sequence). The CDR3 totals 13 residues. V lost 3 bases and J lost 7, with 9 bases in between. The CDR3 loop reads CASSIGDGEKLFF. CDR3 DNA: TGTGCCAGTAGTATCGGGGACGGTGAAAAACTGTTTTTT.

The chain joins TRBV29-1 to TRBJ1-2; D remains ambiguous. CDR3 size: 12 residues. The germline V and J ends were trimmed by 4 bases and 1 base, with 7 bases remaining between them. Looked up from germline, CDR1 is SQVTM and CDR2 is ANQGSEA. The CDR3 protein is CSVGKSNYGYTF. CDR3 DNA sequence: TGCAGCGTTGGGAAGAGTAACTATGGCTACACCTTC. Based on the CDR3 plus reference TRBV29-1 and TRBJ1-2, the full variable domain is SAVISQKPSRDICQRGTSLTIQCQVDSQVTMMFWYRQQPGQSLTLIATANQGSEATYESGFVIDKFPISRPNLTFSTLTVSNMSPEDSSIYLCSVGKSNYGYTFGSGTRLTVV.

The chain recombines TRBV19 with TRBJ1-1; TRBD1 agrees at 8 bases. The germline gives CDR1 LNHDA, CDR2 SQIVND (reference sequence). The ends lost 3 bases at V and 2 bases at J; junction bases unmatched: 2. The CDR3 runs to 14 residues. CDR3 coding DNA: TGTGCCAGTAGTATGGACAGGGTAAACACTGAAGCTTTCTTT. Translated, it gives CASSMDRVNTEAFF.

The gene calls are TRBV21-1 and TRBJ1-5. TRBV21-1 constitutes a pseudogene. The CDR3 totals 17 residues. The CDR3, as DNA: TGTGCCAGCAGCAAAGGGGACGGGGGGCGATCTAATCGGCCCCAGCATTTT. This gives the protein CASSKGDGGRSNRPQHF.

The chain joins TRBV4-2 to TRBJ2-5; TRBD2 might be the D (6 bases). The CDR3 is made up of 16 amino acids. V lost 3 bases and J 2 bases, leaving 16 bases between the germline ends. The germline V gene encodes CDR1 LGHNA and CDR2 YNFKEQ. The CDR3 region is CASSQTAVGGQETQYF. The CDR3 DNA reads TGTGCCAGCAGCCAGACCGCTGTCGGGGGTCAAGAGACCCAGTACTTC.